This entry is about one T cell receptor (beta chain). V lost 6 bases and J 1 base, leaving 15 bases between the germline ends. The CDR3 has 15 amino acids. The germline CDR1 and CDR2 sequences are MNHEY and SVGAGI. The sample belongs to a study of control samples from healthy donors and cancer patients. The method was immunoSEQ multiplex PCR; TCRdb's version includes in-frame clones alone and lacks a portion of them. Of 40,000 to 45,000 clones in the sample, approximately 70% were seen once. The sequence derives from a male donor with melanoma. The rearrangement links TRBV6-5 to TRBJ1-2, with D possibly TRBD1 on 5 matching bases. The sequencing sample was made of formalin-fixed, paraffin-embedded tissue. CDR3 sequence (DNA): TGTGCCAGCAGCGTTGCAGGGCTGGGTAACTATGGCTACACCTTC. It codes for CASSVAGLGNYGYTF.